This T cell receptor beta chain is drawn from a study of CD8 T cells in ankylosing spondylitis (dated by TCRdb to 2017 to 2019). Regarding the study in general: The study profiled T cell receptor beta repertoires in healthy donors and ankylosing spondylitis patients to find disease-linked TCR variants. The full study cohort was made up of under 30 ankylosing spondylitis patients and 108 healthy donors. Peripheral blood was sampled, and synovial fluid was also collected from ankylosing spondylitis patients.

TCRdb records Illumina HiSeq 2500 as the sequencer. Quantitative 5'-RACE with molecular barcodes was the method used to prepare the TCR beta libraries. The study's processing was this. A new computational method based on a probabilistic model of VDJ rearrangement was used to identify disease-linked TCR variants. TCRdb reprocessed the public reads (quality trimming at Q25 with fastp, clone calling with MiXCR) and kept in-frame beta chains. Identical CDR3 proteins give one entry, which carries the most common genes and DNA. Clone size and V and J calls follow TCRdb, not the original study. This sample gives approximately 260,000 distinct CDR3 sequences in total; approximately 9% of them show up just once. The ten largest clones represent approximately 6.3% of the sample. The CDR3 starts with the cysteine, ends with the phenylalanine, and has 20 residues. This entry keeps only the CDR3 DNA: 60 bases, framed from base 1. Sequences SGHAT (CDR1) and FQDESV (CDR2) are obtained from the germline V gene (reference sequence). V is pared back by 2 bases and J by 0 bases, with 20 bases lying between the germline termini.

This clonotype has ten or more counts. No cognate antigen has been identified for it. Base quality data are lacking; no much larger clone is found one base away. Here is what the overall study found, with its caveats: Blood from ankylosing spondylitis patients appeared to be characterized by a TCR beta motif composed of about eight highly homologous amino acid variants. Some motif variants had previously been reported in the synovial fluid and blood of reactive arthritis patients, which suggests shared mechanisms of disease initiation. A CD8+ phenotype was shown by the disease-linked clones, which were found at relatively low frequencies in peripheral blood. The disease-linked clones were reported to be significantly enriched in matched synovial fluid samples from ankylosing spondylitis patients.

The receptor was derived from a male donor with ankylosing spondylitis or in good health (not recorded which). Specimen: blood, either unsorted or a sorted T cell fraction (not recorded which). Here the chain combines TRBV11-1 and TRBJ2-6, and perhaps TRBD1 as D gene, on 6 matching bases. The CDR3 reads as follows: CASSLTPGHRNLSGANVLTF. The bases are TGTGCCAGCAGCTTAACCCCGGGACACCGGAACCTCTCTGGGGCCAACGTCCTGACTTTC.